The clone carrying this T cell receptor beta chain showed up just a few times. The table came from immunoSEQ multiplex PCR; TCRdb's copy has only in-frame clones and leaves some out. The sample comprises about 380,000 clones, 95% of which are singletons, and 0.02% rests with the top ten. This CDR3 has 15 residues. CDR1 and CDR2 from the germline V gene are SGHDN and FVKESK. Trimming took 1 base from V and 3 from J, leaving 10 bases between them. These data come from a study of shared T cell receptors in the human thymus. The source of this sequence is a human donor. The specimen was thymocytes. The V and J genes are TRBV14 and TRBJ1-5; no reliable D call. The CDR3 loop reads CASSQGSRFNQPQHF. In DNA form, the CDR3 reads TGTGCCAGCAGCCAAGGCAGCCGATTCAATCAGCCCCAGCATTTT.